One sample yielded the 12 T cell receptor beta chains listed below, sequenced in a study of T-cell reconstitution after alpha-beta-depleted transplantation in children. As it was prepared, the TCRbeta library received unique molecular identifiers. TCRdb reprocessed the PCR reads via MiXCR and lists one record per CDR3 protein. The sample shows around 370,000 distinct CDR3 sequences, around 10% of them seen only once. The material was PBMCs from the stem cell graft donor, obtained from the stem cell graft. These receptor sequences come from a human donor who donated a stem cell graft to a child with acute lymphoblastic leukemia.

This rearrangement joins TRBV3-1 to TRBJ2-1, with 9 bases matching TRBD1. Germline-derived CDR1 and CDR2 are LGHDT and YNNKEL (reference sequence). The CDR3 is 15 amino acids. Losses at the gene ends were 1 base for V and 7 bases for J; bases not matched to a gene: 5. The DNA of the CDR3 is TGTGCCAGCAGCCAAGTCCACAGGGGGCCAAATGAGCAGTTCTTC. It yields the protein CASSQVHRGPNEQFF.

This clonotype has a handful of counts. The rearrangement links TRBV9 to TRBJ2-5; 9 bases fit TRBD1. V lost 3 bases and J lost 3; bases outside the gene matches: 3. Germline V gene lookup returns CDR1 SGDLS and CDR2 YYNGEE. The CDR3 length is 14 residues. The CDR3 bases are TGTGCCAGCAGCGCCCGGGACAGGGAAGAGACCCAGTACTTC. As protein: CASSARDREETQYF.

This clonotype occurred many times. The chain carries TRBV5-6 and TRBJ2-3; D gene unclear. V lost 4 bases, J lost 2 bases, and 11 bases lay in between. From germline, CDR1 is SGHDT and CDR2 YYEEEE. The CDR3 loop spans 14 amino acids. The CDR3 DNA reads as TGTGCCAGCAGCCGACATTCTTCCACAGATACGCAGTATTTT. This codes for CASSRHSSTDTQYF.

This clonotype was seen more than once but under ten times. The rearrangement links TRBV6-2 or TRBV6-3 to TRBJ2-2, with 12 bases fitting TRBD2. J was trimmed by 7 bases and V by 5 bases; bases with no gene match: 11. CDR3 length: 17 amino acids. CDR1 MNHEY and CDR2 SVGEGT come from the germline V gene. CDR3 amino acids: CASSPWTSGKGVGELFF. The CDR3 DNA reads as TGTGCCAGCAGTCCCTGGACTAGCGGGAAAGGGGTCGGGGAGCTGTTTTTT.

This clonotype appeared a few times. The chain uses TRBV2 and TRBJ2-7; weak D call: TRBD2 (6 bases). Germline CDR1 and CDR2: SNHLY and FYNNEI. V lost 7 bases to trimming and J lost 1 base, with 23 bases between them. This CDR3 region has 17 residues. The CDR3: CASKRFLVADKSYEQYF. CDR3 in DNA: TGTGCCAGCAAGCGGTTCCTGGTAGCGGATAAATCCTACGAGCAGTACTTC.

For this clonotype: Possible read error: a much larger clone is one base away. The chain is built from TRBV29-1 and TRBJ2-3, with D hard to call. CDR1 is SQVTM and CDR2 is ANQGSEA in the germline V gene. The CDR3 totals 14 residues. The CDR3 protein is CSGIKDKYTHTQYF. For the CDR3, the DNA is TGCAGCGGGATCAAAGATAAATACACACATACGCAGTATTTT.

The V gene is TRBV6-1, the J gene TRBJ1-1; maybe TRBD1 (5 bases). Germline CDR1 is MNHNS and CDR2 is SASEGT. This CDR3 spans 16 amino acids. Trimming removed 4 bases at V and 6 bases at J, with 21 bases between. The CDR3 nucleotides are TGTGCCAGCAGTGCGCTAACCCGTACAGGTGACCCTGAAGCTTTCTTT. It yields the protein CASSALTRTGDPEAFF.

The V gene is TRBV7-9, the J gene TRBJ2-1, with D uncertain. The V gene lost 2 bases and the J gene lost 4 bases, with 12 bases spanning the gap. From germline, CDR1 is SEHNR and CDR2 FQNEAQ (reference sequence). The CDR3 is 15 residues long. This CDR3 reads CASSLLETPYNEQFF. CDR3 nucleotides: TGTGCCAGCAGCTTACTCGAGACTCCATACAATGAGCAGTTCTTC.

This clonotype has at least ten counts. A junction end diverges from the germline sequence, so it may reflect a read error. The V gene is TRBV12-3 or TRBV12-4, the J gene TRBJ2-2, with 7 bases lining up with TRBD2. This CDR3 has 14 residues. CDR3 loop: CASSLGSGTGELFF. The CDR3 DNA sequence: TGCGCCAGCAGCTTGGGTAGCGGGACCGGGGAGCTGTTTTTT.

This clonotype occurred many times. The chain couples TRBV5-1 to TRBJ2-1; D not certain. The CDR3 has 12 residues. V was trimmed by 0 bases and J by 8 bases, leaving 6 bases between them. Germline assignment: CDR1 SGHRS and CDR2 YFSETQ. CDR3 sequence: CASSLGGHEQFF. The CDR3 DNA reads TGCGCCAGCAGCTTGGGTGGTCATGAGCAGTTCTTC.

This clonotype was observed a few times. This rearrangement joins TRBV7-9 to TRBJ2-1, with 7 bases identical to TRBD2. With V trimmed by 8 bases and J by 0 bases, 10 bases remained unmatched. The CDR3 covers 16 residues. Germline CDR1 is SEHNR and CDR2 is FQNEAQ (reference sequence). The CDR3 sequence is CASQTSIASSYNEQFF. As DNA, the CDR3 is TGTGCCAGCCAGACTAGCATTGCCAGCTCCTACAATGAGCAGTTCTTC. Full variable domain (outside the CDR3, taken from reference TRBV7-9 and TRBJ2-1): DTGVSQNPRHKITKRGQNVTFRCDPISEHNRLYWYRQTLGQGPEFLTYFQNEAQLEKSRLLSDRFSAERPKGSFSTLEIQRTEQGDSAMYLCASQTSIASSYNEQFFGPGTRLTVL.

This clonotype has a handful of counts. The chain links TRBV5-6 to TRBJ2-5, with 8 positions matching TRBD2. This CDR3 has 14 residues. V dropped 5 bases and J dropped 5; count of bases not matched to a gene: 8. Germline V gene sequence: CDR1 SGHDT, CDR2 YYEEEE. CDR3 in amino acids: CASSPGTRLETQYF. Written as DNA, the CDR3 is TGTGCCAGCAGTCCCGGGACTAGGCTGGAGACCCAGTACTTC. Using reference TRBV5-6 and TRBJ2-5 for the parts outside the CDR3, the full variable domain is DAGVTQSPTHLIKTRGQQVTLRCSPKSGHDTVSWYQQALGQGPQFIFQYYEEEERQRGNFPDRFSGHQFPNYSSELNVNALLLGDSALYLCASSPGTRLETQYFGPGTRLLVL.